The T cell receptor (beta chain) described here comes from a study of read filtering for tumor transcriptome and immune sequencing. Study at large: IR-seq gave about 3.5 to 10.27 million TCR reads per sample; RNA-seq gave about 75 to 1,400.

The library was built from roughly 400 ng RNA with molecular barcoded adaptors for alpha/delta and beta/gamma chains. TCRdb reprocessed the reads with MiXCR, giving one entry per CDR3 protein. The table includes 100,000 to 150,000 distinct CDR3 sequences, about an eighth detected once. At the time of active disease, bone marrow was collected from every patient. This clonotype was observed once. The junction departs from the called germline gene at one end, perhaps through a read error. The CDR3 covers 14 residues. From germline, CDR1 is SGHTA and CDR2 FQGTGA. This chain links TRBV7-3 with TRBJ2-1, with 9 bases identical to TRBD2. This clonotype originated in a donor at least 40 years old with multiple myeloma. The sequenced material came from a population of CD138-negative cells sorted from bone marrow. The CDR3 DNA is TGTGCCAGCGCAACGGCGGGAGGGTACAATGGGCAGTTCTTC. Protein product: CASATAGGYNGQFF. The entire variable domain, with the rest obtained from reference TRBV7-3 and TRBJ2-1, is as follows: GAGVSQTPSNKVTEKGKYVELRCDPISGHTALYWYRQSLGQGPEFLIYFQGTGAADDSGLPNDRFFAVRPEGSVSTLKIQRTERGDSAVYLCASATAGGYNGQFFGPGTRLTVL.